What follows is one T cell receptor (beta chain) and its context. The sample is drawn from a study of T cells in Graves' hyperthyroidism and ophthalmopathy. Study details: Blood from the periphery was taken at initial diagnosis, before any treatment.

The source material, RNA transcripts, was used to amplify TCR beta CDR3 regions. The HTBI set primed first-round TCR CDR3 RT-PCR. TCRdb recomputed calls from the multiplex PCR reads with MiXCR, one row per CDR3 protein. The table has about 400,000 distinct CDR3 sequences, over 13% seen once. This receptor was identified in a man in his fifties with Graves' ophthalmopathy. Sequencing was carried out using blood.

The CDR3 sequence: CSPQILAGNEQFF. In DNA form, the CDR3 reads TGCAGTCCCCAGATATTAGCGGGCAATGAGCAGTTCTTC. The chain recombines TRBV20-1 with TRBJ2-1, with 7 bases fitting TRBD2. Germline V CDR1 and CDR2: DFQATT, SNEGSKA (reference sequence). This CDR3 has 13 residues. The ends lost 8 bases at V and 6 bases at J; junction bases unmatched: 10.